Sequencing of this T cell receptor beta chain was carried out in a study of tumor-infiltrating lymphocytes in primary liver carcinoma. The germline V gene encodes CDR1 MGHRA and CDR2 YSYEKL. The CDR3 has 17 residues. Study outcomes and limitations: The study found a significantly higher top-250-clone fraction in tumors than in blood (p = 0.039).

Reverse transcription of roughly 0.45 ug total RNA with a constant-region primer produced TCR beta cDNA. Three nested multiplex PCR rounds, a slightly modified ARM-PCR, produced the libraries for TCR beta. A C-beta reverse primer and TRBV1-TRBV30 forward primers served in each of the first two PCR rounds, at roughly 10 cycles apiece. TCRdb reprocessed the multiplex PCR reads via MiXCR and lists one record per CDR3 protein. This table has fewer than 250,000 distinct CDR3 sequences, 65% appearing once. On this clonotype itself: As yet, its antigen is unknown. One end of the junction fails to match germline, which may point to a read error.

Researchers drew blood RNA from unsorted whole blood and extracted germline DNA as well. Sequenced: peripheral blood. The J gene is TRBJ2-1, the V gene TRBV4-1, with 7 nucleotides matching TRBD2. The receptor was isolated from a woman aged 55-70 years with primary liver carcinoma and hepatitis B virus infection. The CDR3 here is CASSQGSTSSHYNEQFF. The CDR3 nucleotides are TGCGCCAGCAGCCAAGGATCGACTAGCAGCCACTACAATGAGCAGTTTTTC.